A selection of T cell receptor beta chains follows, all from one sample in a study of blood T cell repertoires in COVID-19. Profiled with immunoSEQ multiplex PCR; TCRdb holds only in-frame clones, not every one. The table includes 200,000 to 300,000 clones, 87% detected once. Sequenced material: peripheral blood. These TCRs come from a woman aged 50 to 60 with acute or convalescent COVID-19. Each CDR3 is given without its conserved first and last residue. Expanded clones are given a class, and other clones once, few, many or no size at all.

cdr3_length	clone_size	v_call	cdr3_aa
13	-	TRBV7-3	ASSPTSGAYNEQF
13	few	TRBV6-6	ASSYSTGQGTEAF
17	once	TRBV13	ASSLVSSGRYGSYNEQF
12	-	TRBV29-1	SVAGTGASYEQY
10	-	TRBV7-2	ASSLSPGGAF
12	-	TRBV5-1	ASSSRLVTGELF
11	-	TRBV20-1	SASFVSNQPQH
13	-	TRBV19	ASRETQSSHNEQF
15	once	TRBV5-4	ASSQASVGLGTDTQY
17	-	TRBV3-1/TRBV3-2	ASSQRGGASGTLYNEQF
14	-	TRBV24-1	ATSDSLAASYNEQF
12	-	TRBV5-1	ASSLGGPNEKLF
12	once	TRBV5-1	ASTPGLAGETQY
12	-	TRBV7-9	ASMTGTMNTEAF
12	-	TRBV9	ASSTGLAGSEQY
17	-	TRBV10-3	AIRKYGTSGDSSTDTQY
13	-	TRBV24-1	ATSEGTGAAYEQY
11	-	TRBV5-1	ASSDGGDEKLF
10	-	TRBV12-3/TRBV12-4	ASKGPRVGYT
13	-	TRBV5-1	ASSRTTGLNSPLH
11	-	TRBV28	ASSLGQGYGYT
14	-	TRBV15	ATSRKRQTGGWGYT
12	once	TRBV5-1	ASSGGVFTDTQY
13	-	TRBV5-1	ASSSGQGGNEKLF
15	-	TRBV11-2	ASSPGQGFDSNQPQH
15	-	TRBV19	ASSIPHGHQNTGELF
16	-	TRBV29-1	SVDYISRTEHMNTEAF
12	-	TRBV6-5	ASSPDRDLDGYT
13	-	TRBV19	ASSITGTGDEKLF
12	-	TRBV5-1	ASTGTASSYEQY
13	-	TRBV6-5	ASSYSGSRNTEAF
12	-	TRBV5-6	ASSLASENYEQY
12	-	TRBV7-9	ASSEFGGQLGYT
11	-	TRBV27	ASSPKLASEQF
12	-	TRBV28	ASSWGASGNTIY
14	-	TRBV18	ASSTWTEASTDTQY
13	-	TRBV25-1	ASSAGLLRGTEAF
13	-	TRBV5-1	ASNRQTGPSNEQF
13	once	TRBV30	AIGGGGSGTYEQY
11	-	TRBV10-3	AISEYRRETQY
14	-	TRBV11-1	ASSFKRRQADTEAF
12	-	TRBV5-4	ASSLGGSTDTQY
13	-	TRBV7-7	ASSPGGTQRDEQF
12	-	TRBV5-4	ASSSGERYYGYT
12	-	TRBV2	ASRLRGTNEKLF
14	-	TRBV19	ASSIIGLSSYNEQF
13	-	TRBV21-1	ASSYRGVSGYGYT
14	-	TRBV7-2	ASSLVYSSRDGEQY
18	-	TRBV9	ASSVAGRDAGGLMNTEAF
11	-	TRBV6-6	ASSSTGEETQY